This TCR beta chain comes out of a study of early T cells in non-severe SARS-CoV-2 infection. For the study at large: Unsorted whole-blood RNA was sequenced in bulk, leaving chains unpaired. General study results and limits: Matching results from VDJdb favored anti-spike CD8 responses, leaving private and CD4 specificities undetected.

CDR1 and CDR2 (germline): SQVTM, ANQGSEA. V was trimmed by 4 bases and J by 0 bases, leaving 7 bases between them. The CDR3 runs 14 residues. This clonotype was seen a single time. Antigen specificity is unknown. Researchers tagged individual cDNA molecules with unique molecular identifiers. A single record per CDR3 protein comes from TCRdb applying MiXCR to the 5' RACE reads. The sample yields around 98,000 distinct CDR3 sequences, 9.5% to 11% seen once. The chain carries TRBV29-1 and TRBJ2-6; no reliable D call. This receptor was obtained from an adult who was a healthcare worker with PCR-confirmed SARS-CoV-2 infection or an uninfected control (not recorded which). The sequenced sample was whole blood. The CDR3 DNA is TGCAGCGTTGTACTGAACTCTGGGGCCAACGTCCTGACTTTC. Translation gives CSVVLNSGANVLTF.